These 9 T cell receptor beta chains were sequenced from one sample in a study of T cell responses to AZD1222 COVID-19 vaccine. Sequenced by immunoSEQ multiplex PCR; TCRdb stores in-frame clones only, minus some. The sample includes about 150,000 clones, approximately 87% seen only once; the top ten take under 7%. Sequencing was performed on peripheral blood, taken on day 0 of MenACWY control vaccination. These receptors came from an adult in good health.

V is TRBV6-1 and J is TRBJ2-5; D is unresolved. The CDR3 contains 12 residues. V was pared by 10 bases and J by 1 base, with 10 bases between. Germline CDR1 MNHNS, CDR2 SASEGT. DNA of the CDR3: TGTGCCACATCGTGGTCCCAAGAGACCCAGTACTTC. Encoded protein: CATSWSQETQYF.

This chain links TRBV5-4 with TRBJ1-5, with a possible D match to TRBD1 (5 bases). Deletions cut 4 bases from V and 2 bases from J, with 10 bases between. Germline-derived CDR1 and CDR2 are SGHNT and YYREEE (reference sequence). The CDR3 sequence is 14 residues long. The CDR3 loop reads CASSPDIGNQPQHF. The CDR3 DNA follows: TGTGCCAGCAGCCCGGACATCGGCAATCAGCCCCAGCATTTT.

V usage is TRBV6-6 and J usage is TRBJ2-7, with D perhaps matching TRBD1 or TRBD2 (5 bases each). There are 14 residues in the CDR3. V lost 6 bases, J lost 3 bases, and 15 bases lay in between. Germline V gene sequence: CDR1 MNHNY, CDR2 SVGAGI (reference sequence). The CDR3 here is CASRIGTWGYEQYF. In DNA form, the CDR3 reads TGTGCCAGCAGAATCGGGACCTGGGGCTACGAGCAGTACTTC.

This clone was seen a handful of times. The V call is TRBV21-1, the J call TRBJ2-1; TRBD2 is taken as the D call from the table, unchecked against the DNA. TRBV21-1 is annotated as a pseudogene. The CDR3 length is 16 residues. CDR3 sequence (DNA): TGTGCCAGCAACAAAGGGACTAGCGGGAGGTACAATGAGCAGTTCTTC. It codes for CASNKGTSGRYNEQFF.

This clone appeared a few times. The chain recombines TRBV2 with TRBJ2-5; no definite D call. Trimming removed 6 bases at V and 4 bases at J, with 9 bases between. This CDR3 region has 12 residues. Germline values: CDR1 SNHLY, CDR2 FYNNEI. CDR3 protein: CASSPGTETQYF. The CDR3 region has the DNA TGTGCCAGCAGCCCAGGAACAGAGACCCAGTACTTC.

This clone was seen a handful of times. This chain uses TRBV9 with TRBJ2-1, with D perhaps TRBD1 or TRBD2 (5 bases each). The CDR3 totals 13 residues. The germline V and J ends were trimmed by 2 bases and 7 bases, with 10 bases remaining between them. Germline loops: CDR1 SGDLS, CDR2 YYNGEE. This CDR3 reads CASSVLGENEQFF. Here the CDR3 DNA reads TGTGCCAGCAGCGTGCTAGGGGAGAATGAGCAGTTCTTC.

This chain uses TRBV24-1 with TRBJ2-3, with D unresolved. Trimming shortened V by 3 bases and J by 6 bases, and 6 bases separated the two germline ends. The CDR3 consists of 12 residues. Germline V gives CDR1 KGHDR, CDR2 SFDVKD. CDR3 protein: CATSDQGDTQYF. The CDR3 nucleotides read TGTGCCACCAGTGATCAAGGGGATACGCAGTATTTT.

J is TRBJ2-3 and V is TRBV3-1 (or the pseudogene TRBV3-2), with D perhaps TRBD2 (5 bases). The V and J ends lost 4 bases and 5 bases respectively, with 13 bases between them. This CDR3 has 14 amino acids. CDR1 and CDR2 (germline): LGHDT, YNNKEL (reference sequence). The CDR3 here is CASSPSGRGDTQYF. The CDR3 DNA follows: TGTGCCAGCAGCCCCTCCGGACGGGGAGATACGCAGTATTTT.

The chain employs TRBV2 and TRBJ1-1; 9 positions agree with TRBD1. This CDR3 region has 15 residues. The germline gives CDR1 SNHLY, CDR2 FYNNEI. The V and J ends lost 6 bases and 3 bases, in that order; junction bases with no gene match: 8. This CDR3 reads CASRVQGAIYTEAFF. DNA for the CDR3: TGTGCCAGCAGAGTACAGGGGGCGATCTACACTGAAGCTTTCTTT.